One sample yielded the 20 T cell receptor beta chains listed below, sequenced in a study of Ad26.COV2.S vaccination and SARS-CoV-2 variants. The treatment was: over 15 received Ad26.COV2.S at low or high dose, single or two shots; about five received placebo; per-sample allocation not given. Sampling was done on day 63 after the first vaccine or placebo injection. Clones were read by immunoSEQ multiplex PCR, and TCRdb kept only the in-frame ones, dropping some. Among some 270,000 clones listed, around nine tenths were seen once. The sample was peripheral blood, taken in a trial of Ad26.COV2.S vaccine versus placebo. Receptors were obtained from a person aged 18-60 years who received the Ad26.COV2.S COVID-19 vaccine or a placebo.

This clone was recorded many times. The rearrangement uses TRBV30 and TRBJ1-1; 9 bases map to TRBD1. This CDR3 spans 14 amino acids. Germline CDR1 is GTSNPN and CDR2 is SVGIG (reference sequence). The junction had 3 bases not matched to a gene; V was cut back by 3 bases and J by 1 base. CDR3 protein: CAWSGQGTNTEAFF. The CDR3 DNA sequence: TGTGCCTGGAGCGGACAGGGGACGAACACTGAAGCTTTCTTT.

This clone was detected only a few times. The V call is TRBV5-8, the J call TRBJ1-4, with TRBD1 matching 9 bases. Losses at the gene ends were 4 bases for V and 8 bases for J; bases not matched to a gene: 9. The CDR3 is made up of 15 amino acids. Germline assignment: CDR1 SGHTS and CDR2 YDEGEE. CDR3 bases: TGTGCCAGCAGCCGAAAACAGGGGGCTATAGAAAAACTGTTTTTT. Its translation is CASSRKQGAIEKLFF. Supplemented by reference TRBV5-8 and TRBJ1-4, the full variable domain reads EAGVTQSPTHLIKTRGQQATLRCSPISGHTSVYWYQQALGLGLQFLLWYDEGEERNRGNFPPRFSGRQFPNYSSELNVNALELEDSALYLCASSRKQGAIEKLFFGSGTQLSVL.

The rearrangement joins TRBV3-1 (or the pseudogene TRBV3-2) to TRBJ1-2; D not certain. V was trimmed by 0 bases and J by 8 bases, leaving 13 bases between them. This CDR3 region has 14 residues. Germline CDR1 LGHDT, CDR2 YNNKEL (reference sequence). CDR3 sequence (DNA): TGTGCCAGCAGCCAAGATAATTTGGGGAGCGGCTACACCTTC. This codes for CASSQDNLGSGYTF.

The chain joins TRBV6-5 to TRBJ2-7; 9 bases are shared with TRBD2. Germline V gene lookup returns CDR1 MNHEY and CDR2 SVGAGI. V was pared by 0 bases and J by 7 bases, with 10 bases of the junction left unmatched. The CDR3 covers 16 residues. The CDR3 is CASSYSIGTSLGEQYV. CDR3 nucleotide sequence: TGTGCCAGCAGTTACTCGATCGGGACTAGCTTGGGGGAGCAGTACGTC.

The chain employs TRBV5-6 and TRBJ1-1; D is possibly TRBD1 (6 bases). V was shortened by 0 bases and J by 6 bases, with 9 bases between the two germline ends. The CDR3 totals 13 residues. CDR1 is SGHDT, CDR2 YYEEEE, per germline. CDR3 protein: CASSLGSGAEAFF. CDR3 bases: TGTGCCAGCAGCTTGGGGTCAGGGGCTGAAGCTTTCTTT.

V gene TRBV7-9 combines with J gene TRBJ1-4; D possibly corresponds to TRBD1 (6 bases). V was clipped by 5 bases and J by 7 bases, with 17 bases between them. Per the germline V gene, CDR1 is SEHNR and CDR2 is FQNEAQ (reference sequence). This CDR3 has 15 amino acids. The CDR3 is CASSHLMGAIEKLFF. The CDR3 DNA is TGTGCCAGCAGCCATCTTATGGGGGCAATTGAAAAACTGTTTTTT.

The V call is TRBV4-1, the J call TRBJ2-5, with 8 nucleotides matching TRBD1. The germline V gene has CDR1 MGHRA and CDR2 YSYEKL. The trim removed 1 base at V and 2 bases at J, leaving 9 bases unmatched. The CDR3 sequence is 17 residues long. The CDR3 protein is CASSQVFGQGTQETQYF. CDR3 nucleotide sequence: TGCGCCAGCAGCCAAGTTTTCGGACAGGGCACGCAAGAGACCCAGTACTTC.

The rearrangement uses TRBV18 and TRBJ2-5, with D unclear. Trimming left V 10 bases short and J 2 bases short, with 14 bases between. Per the germline V gene, CDR1 is KGHSH and CDR2 is LQKENI. There are 13 residues in the CDR3. The chain's CDR3 is CATETTRQETQYF. Written as DNA, the CDR3 is TGTGCCACCGAGACAACCAGACAAGAGACCCAGTACTTC.

The chain carries TRBV6-2 or TRBV6-3 and TRBJ1-2, with TRBD1 matching over 9 bases. The CDR3 has 15 residues. J was trimmed by 8 bases and V by 2 bases; bases with no gene match: 9. Germline lookup yields CDR1 MNHEY and CDR2 SVGEGT. CDR3 sequence (DNA): TGTGCCAGCAGTTACCCCGGGACAGGGATGAGCGGCTACACCTTC. It is translated as CASSYPGTGMSGYTF.

The rearrangement uses TRBV30 and TRBJ2-1, with D hard to call. V shed 4 bases and J shed 6 bases, with 10 bases lying between them. CDR3 size: 12 residues. Germline V lookup: CDR1 GTSNPN, CDR2 SVGIG (reference sequence). CDR3 sequence: CAWTLPPNEQFF. Here the CDR3 DNA reads TGTGCCTGGACCCTCCCCCCCAATGAGCAGTTCTTC.

The rearrangement joins TRBV7-6 to TRBJ1-3; 11 bases line up with TRBD1. Germline values: CDR1 SGHVS, CDR2 FNYEAQ. This CDR3 has 15 residues. Trimming removed 7 bases from V and 4 bases from J; junction bases left unmatched: 6. The CDR3 DNA is TGTGCCAGCATGCCGGACAGGGGGCTCGGAAACACCATATATTTT. Its translation is CASMPDRGLGNTIYF.

The chain combines TRBV10-3 with TRBJ1-2; the D is unclear. With 6 bases removed from V and 2 bases from J, the gap between germline ends came to 13 bases. Germline loops: CDR1 ENHRY, CDR2 SYGVKD. This CDR3 comprises 14 residues. The CDR3 reads CAIRFDGFNYGYTF. The CDR3 region has the DNA TGTGCCATCAGATTCGACGGTTTCAACTATGGCTACACCTTC.

V is TRBV27 and J is TRBJ2-3; no reliable D call. This CDR3 is 13 amino acids long. The V and J ends lost 5 bases and 4 bases respectively, with 10 bases between them. Germline loops: CDR1 MNHEY, CDR2 SMNVEV (reference sequence). CDR3 sequence: CASSVWVADTQYF. Here the CDR3 DNA reads TGTGCCAGCAGTGTGTGGGTGGCAGATACGCAGTATTTT.

The V call is TRBV6-5, the J call TRBJ2-5; 15 positions agree with TRBD2. Germline lookup yields CDR1 MNHEY and CDR2 SVGAGI. J lost 3 bases, V lost 1 base, and 0 bases had no gene match. The CDR3 has 16 amino acids. Here the CDR3 DNA reads TGTGCCAGCAGTTACTGGACTAGCGGGAGGGAAGAGACCCAGTACTTC. This codes for CASSYWTSGREETQYF.

This rearrangement joins TRBV5-5 to TRBJ2-6; no clear D. Germline values: CDR1 SGHKS, CDR2 YYEKEE (reference sequence). The CDR3 loop spans 17 amino acids. V was cut by 0 bases and J by 0 bases, with 10 bases left in between. Here the CDR3 DNA reads TGTGCCAGCAGCTTGGCCGGGTTGGACTCTGGGGCCAACGTCCTGACTTTC. Its protein is CASSLAGLDSGANVLTF.

This clone was detected only once. Sequence at one end of the junction differs from germline and may be a read error. CDR3 amino acids: CARSRQGLDTEAFF. The CDR3 nucleotides read TGCGCCCGCAGCCGCCAGGGGCTTGACACTGAAGCTTTCTTT. V usage is TRBV4-1 and J usage is TRBJ1-1; D is possibly TRBD1 (6 bases). The length of the CDR3 is 14 residues. Per germline, CDR1 MGHRA and CDR2 YSYEKL.

This clone appeared once. V and J are TRBV18 and TRBJ2-2; no definite D call. The germline V gene has CDR1 KGHSH and CDR2 LQKENI. Trimming stripped 1 base from V and 6 bases from J, with 12 bases between. The CDR3 runs to 15 residues. CDR3 DNA: TGTGCCAGCTCACCACAACAGATCCCCGCCGGGGAGCTGTTTTTT. This codes for CASSPQQIPAGELFF. Looking up the rest from reference TRBV18 and TRBJ2-2 gives the full variable domain: NAGVMQNPRHLVRRRGQEARLRCSPMKGHSHVYWYRQLPEEGLKFMVYLQKENIIDESGMPKERFSAEFPKEGPSILRIQQVVRGDSAAYFCASSPQQIPAGELFFGEGSRLTVL.

The chain links TRBV18 to TRBJ2-3; D remains ambiguous. The length of the CDR3 is 14 residues. Germline CDR1 reads KGHSH; CDR2 reads LQKENI. V lost 2 bases and J lost 7, with 13 bases in between. This CDR3 is CASSPYETSNTQYF. In nucleotides, the CDR3 is TGTGCCAGCTCACCATACGAGACCTCCAATACGCAGTATTTT.

This clone has just one count. The V gene is TRBV9, the J gene TRBJ2-3, with D unclear. Trimming cost V 6 bases and J 0 bases, with 17 bases left between them. CDR3 length equals 16 residues. CDR1 and CDR2 (germline): SGDLS, YYNGEE. This CDR3 reads CASTPKPAVSTDTQYF. The CDR3 DNA reads as TGTGCCAGCACCCCCAAACCGGCCGTTAGCACAGATACGCAGTATTTT.

This rearrangement joins TRBV4-2 to TRBJ2-6, with a possible D match to TRBD2 (6 bases). Trimming cost V 1 base and J 0 bases, with 10 bases left between them. The CDR3 consists of 17 residues. Germline CDR1 LGHNA, CDR2 YNFKEQ. CDR3 DNA: TGTGCCAGCAGCCAAGGGGCGGGAATCTCTGGGGCCAACGTCCTGACTTTC. The encoded protein is CASSQGAGISGANVLTF.